Listed below are T cell receptor beta chains from one sample, sequenced in a study of T cell repertoires in cytomegalovirus infection. Each CDR3 protein is one row after TCRdb ran MiXCR on the reads. Of 250,000 or so distinct CDR3 sequences in the sample, 8% to 9.5% were seen once. Sequencing was carried out using PBMCs. The source of these receptors is a human donor in good health (CMV status not recorded). Some clones in this sample may be carry-over from other donors' samples. Each CDR3 is given with its conserved first and last residue. The D gene is left open where the match is weak. Some rows mark clone size as missing; the rest say once, few, many or name a class of expanded clone.

clone_size: NA; v_call: TRBV20-1; d_call: NA; j_call: TRBJ1-5; cdr3_aa: CSADRSNQPQHF; cdr3_nt: TGCAGTGCAGACCGAAGCAATCAGCCCCAGCATTTT
clone_size: many; v_call: TRBV7-2; d_call: NA; j_call: TRBJ1-5; cdr3_aa: CASSLVFSGQPQHF; cdr3_nt: TGTGCCAGCAGCTTAGTCTTCTCGGGGCAGCCCCAGCATTTT
clone_size: NA; v_call: TRBV2; d_call: NA; j_call: TRBJ1-1; cdr3_aa: CASRILWETEAFF; cdr3_nt: TGTGCCAGCAGAATCCTTTGGGAAACGGAAGCTTTCTTT
clone_size: many; v_call: TRBV28; d_call: NA; j_call: TRBJ1-3; cdr3_aa: CASSTGVSGNTIYF; cdr3_nt: TGTGCCAGCAGTACGGGAGTCTCTGGAAACACCATATATTTT
clone_size: NA; v_call: TRBV5-1; d_call: TRBD2; j_call: TRBJ2-2; cdr3_aa: CASSLASGANTGELFF; cdr3_nt: TGCGCCAGCAGCTTGGCTAGCGGGGCTAACACCGGGGAGCTGTTTTTT
clone_size: few; v_call: TRBV6-2/TRBV6-3; d_call: NA; j_call: TRBJ1-1; cdr3_aa: CASSILVYGKIAEAFF; cdr3_nt: TGTGCCAGCAGCATCCTGGTTTACGGTAAAATCGCTGAAGCTTTCTTT
clone_size: many; v_call: TRBV7-2; d_call: NA; j_call: TRBJ1-6; cdr3_aa: CASSLWRSPLHF; cdr3_nt: TGTGCCAGCAGTCTCTGGCGGTCACCCCTCCACTTT
clone_size: many; v_call: TRBV6-2/TRBV6-3; d_call: NA; j_call: TRBJ1-2; cdr3_aa: CASSPMGASSDGYTF; cdr3_nt: TGTGCCAGCAGTCCTATGGGGGCCTCGTCAGACGGCTACACCTTC
clone_size: many; v_call: TRBV6-5; d_call: TRBD2; j_call: TRBJ2-2; cdr3_aa: CASSRTSAPTGELFF; cdr3_nt: TGTGCCAGCAGTCGGACTAGCGCCCCCACCGGGGAGCTGTTTTTT
clone_size: NA; v_call: TRBV20-1; d_call: NA; j_call: TRBJ2-1; cdr3_aa: CSARSLVGGLANNEQFF; cdr3_nt: TGCAGTGCTAGATCGTTAGTAGGGGGACTGGCTAACAATGAGCAGTTCTTC
clone_size: NA; v_call: TRBV12-3/TRBV12-4; d_call: TRBD1; j_call: TRBJ1-1; cdr3_aa: CASSFTGGNTEAFF; cdr3_nt: TGTGCCAGCAGTTTCACAGGGGGGAACACTGAAGCTTTCTTT
clone_size: many; v_call: TRBV7-9; d_call: TRBD2; j_call: TRBJ2-3; cdr3_aa: CASKYTGGGTDTQYF; cdr3_nt: TGTGCCAGCAAGTACACGGGAGGAGGGACAGATACGCAGTATTTT
clone_size: NA; v_call: TRBV6-4; d_call: TRBD2; j_call: TRBJ2-1; cdr3_aa: CASSDSKRGAHNEQFF; cdr3_nt: TGTGCCAGCAGTGACTCGAAGCGGGGGGCTCACAATGAGCAGTTCTTC
clone_size: many; v_call: TRBV7-2; d_call: NA; j_call: TRBJ1-5; cdr3_aa: CASSLGSGISNQPQHF; cdr3_nt: TGTGCCAGCAGCTTAGGGTCGGGAATTAGCAATCAGCCCCAGCATTTT
clone_size: few; v_call: TRBV7-2; d_call: NA; j_call: TRBJ1-4; cdr3_aa: CASSPRLTTNEKLFF; cdr3_nt: TGTGCCAGCAGCCCTCGACTGACAACTAATGAAAAACTGTTTTTT
clone_size: many; v_call: TRBV7-2; d_call: NA; j_call: TRBJ2-3; cdr3_aa: CASSLSGSTDTQYF; cdr3_nt: TGTGCCAGCAGCTTAAGTGGCAGCACAGATACGCAGTATTTT
clone_size: few; v_call: TRBV29-1; d_call: NA; j_call: TRBJ1-1; cdr3_aa: CSSYSNTEAFF; cdr3_nt: TGCAGCTCTTACAGTAACACTGAAGCTTTCTTT
clone_size: many; v_call: TRBV25-1; d_call: NA; j_call: TRBJ1-2; cdr3_aa: CASRGEIANYGYTF; cdr3_nt: TGTGCCAGCAGGGGCGAAATAGCTAACTATGGCTACACCTTC
clone_size: many; v_call: TRBV5-5; d_call: TRBD2; j_call: TRBJ2-3; cdr3_aa: CASSSGLVSGDTQYF; cdr3_nt: TGTGCCAGCAGCTCCGGACTAGTGAGCGGAGATACGCAGTATTTT
clone_size: NA; v_call: TRBV20-1; d_call: TRBD2; j_call: TRBJ2-3; cdr3_aa: CSAYLRAGGTDTQYF; cdr3_nt: TGCAGTGCCTACCTTCGAGCGGGGGGCACAGATACGCAGTATTTT
clone_size: NA; v_call: TRBV5-6; d_call: NA; j_call: TRBJ2-2; cdr3_aa: CASSFLEFRHTGELFF; cdr3_nt: TGTGCCAGCAGCTTCTTGGAATTCCGGCACACCGGGGAGCTGTTTTTT
clone_size: few; v_call: TRBV6-2/TRBV6-3; d_call: NA; j_call: TRBJ2-5; cdr3_aa: CASRTRQGRRETQYF; cdr3_nt: TGTGCCAGCAGAACAAGGCAGGGAAGAAGAGAGACCCAGTACTTC
clone_size: many; v_call: TRBV7-8; d_call: TRBD1; j_call: TRBJ1-2; cdr3_aa: CASSLGGGPGGGYTF; cdr3_nt: TGTGCCAGCAGCTTAGGAGGGGGCCCTGGTGGTGGCTACACCTTC
clone_size: many; v_call: TRBV28; d_call: NA; j_call: TRBJ1-4; cdr3_aa: CASSPAGTYGSEKLFF; cdr3_nt: TGTGCCAGCAGTCCAGCCGGGACTTATGGTAGTGAAAAACTGTTTTTT
clone_size: few; v_call: TRBV19; d_call: TRBD2; j_call: TRBJ2-2; cdr3_aa: CASSTGTSGRAGELFF; cdr3_nt: TGTGCCAGTAGTACCGGAACTAGCGGGAGGGCCGGGGAGCTGTTTTTT
clone_size: many; v_call: TRBV7-6; d_call: NA; j_call: TRBJ1-3; cdr3_aa: CASSPTTGGYGNTIYF; cdr3_nt: TGTGCCAGCAGCCCTACGACAGGAGGTTATGGAAACACCATATATTTT
clone_size: many; v_call: TRBV7-2; d_call: NA; j_call: TRBJ2-7; cdr3_aa: CASSSVGAASYSYEQYF; cdr3_nt: TGTGCCAGCAGCTCCGTAGGGGCAGCCTCATACTCCTACGAGCAGTACTTC